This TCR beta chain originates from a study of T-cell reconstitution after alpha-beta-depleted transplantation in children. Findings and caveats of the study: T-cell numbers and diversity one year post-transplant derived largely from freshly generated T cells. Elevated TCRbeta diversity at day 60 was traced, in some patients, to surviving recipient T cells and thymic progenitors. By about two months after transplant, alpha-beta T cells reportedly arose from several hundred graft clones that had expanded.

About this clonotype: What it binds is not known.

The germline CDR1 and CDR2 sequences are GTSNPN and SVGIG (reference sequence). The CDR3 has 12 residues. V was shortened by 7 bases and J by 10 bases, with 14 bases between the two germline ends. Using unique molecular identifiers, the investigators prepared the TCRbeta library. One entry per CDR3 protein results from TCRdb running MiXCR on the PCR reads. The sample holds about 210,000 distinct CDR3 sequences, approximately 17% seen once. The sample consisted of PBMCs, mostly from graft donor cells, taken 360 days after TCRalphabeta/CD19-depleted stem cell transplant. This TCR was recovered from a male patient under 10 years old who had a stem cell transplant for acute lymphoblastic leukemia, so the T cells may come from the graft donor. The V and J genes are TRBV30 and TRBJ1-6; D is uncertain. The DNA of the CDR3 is TGTGCCTCGAAGCTCGCCGTATCACCCCTCCACTTT. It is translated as CASKLAVSPLHF.